Each of the 11 T cell receptor beta chains below was sequenced from the same sample in a study of T-cell reconstitution after alpha-beta-depleted transplantation in children. A TCRbeta library incorporating unique molecular identifiers was prepared. TCRdb processed the PCR reads anew with MiXCR; each CDR3 protein has one entry. The sample carries a few hundred thousand distinct CDR3 sequences, roughly 7.8% recorded once. These TCRs are of unknown antigen specificity. Study-level points and caveats: By one year post-transplant, T-cell counts and diversity largely arose from T cells that were newly produced.

The sample in question was peripheral blood, obtained 360 days after TCRalphabeta/CD19-depleted stem cell transplant. These receptors all stem from a female patient under 10 years old who had a stem cell transplant for Fanconi anemia, so the T cells may come from the graft donor.

In this sample, this clonotype turned up a few times. V and J are TRBV25-1 and TRBJ1-1; D is undetermined. Per germline, CDR1 MGHDK and CDR2 SYGVNS. Trimming pared 3 bases from V and 4 bases from J, leaving 12 bases between. The CDR3 is made up of 14 amino acids. As DNA, the CDR3 is TGTGCCAGCAGTGAGATCAGTCGCCCCACTGAAGCTTTCTTT. It encodes CASSEISRPTEAFF.

This clonotype was found many times. The V call is TRBV6-2 or TRBV6-3, the J call TRBJ2-5, with D possibly being TRBD1 or TRBD2 (5 bases each). Per germline, CDR1 MNHEY and CDR2 SVGEGT. The CDR3 runs to 13 residues. Trimming left V 6 bases short and J 4 bases short, with 12 bases between. CDR3 residues: CASSRTGTETQYF. CDR3 nucleotides: TGTGCCAGCAGCCGCACCGGGACAGAGACCCAGTACTTC.

This clonotype was seen at least ten times. V and J are TRBV6-1 and TRBJ2-3; 7 positions agree with TRBD1. Losses at the gene ends were 4 bases for V and 5 bases for J; bases not matched to a gene: 6. Germline V CDR1 and CDR2: MNHNS, SASEGT. The CDR3 extends over 14 amino acids. The DNA of the CDR3 is TGTGCCAGCAGTGTAGGAGCAGGGGGAGATACGCAGTATTTT. It specifies CASSVGAGGDTQYF.

This clonotype was seen many times. V usage is TRBV3-1 and J usage is TRBJ2-7; unclear D gene. From germline, CDR1 is LGHDT and CDR2 YNNKEL (reference sequence). There are 14 residues in the CDR3. V shed 0 bases and J shed 5 bases, with 11 bases lying between them. DNA for the CDR3: TGTGCCAGCAGCCAAGAAGGACGGGTACACGAGCAGTACTTC. As protein: CASSQEGRVHEQYF.

This clonotype came up many times. Here the CDR3 reads CASSKAGVSDTQYF. As DNA, the CDR3 is TGTGCCAGCAGCAAAGCGGGAGTCTCAGATACGCAGTATTTT. The chain links TRBV21-1 to TRBJ2-3. TRBV21-1 is deemed a pseudogene. The CDR3 has 14 amino acids.

This clonotype was recorded a few times. V is TRBV6-5 and J is TRBJ1-4; TRBD1 matches at 8 bases. The CDR3 has 13 amino acids. J lost 7 bases, V lost 6 bases, and 4 bases had no gene match. Per the germline V gene, CDR1 is MNHEY and CDR2 is SVGAGI. The CDR3 DNA reads as TGTGCCAGCAGCAGGGGGCGCAGTGAAAAACTGTTTTTT. Translation: CASSRGRSEKLFF.

The table lists this clonotype with many counts. V is TRBV30 and J is TRBJ2-1; D is undetermined. The CDR3 covers 13 residues. The V gene's germline CDR1 is GTSNPN and CDR2 SVGIG (reference sequence). V dropped 4 bases and J dropped 3 bases, with 10 bases sitting between them. Here the CDR3 reads CAWIGSFYNEQFF. The CDR3 bases are TGTGCCTGGATAGGTAGTTTCTACAATGAGCAGTTCTTC.

This clonotype was seen only a few times. The rearrangement joins TRBV28 to TRBJ1-5; D call uncertain. CDR3 length: 13 residues. The V gene lost 7 bases and the J gene lost 2 bases, with 9 bases spanning the gap. The germline CDR1 and CDR2 sequences are MDHEN and SYDVKM. CDR3 sequence: CASINGGNQPQHF. CDR3 sequence (DNA): TGTGCCAGCATTAACGGGGGCAATCAGCCCCAGCATTTT.

This clonotype was detected ten times or more. This rearrangement joins TRBV18 to TRBJ1-1; a weak D match, TRBD1 (5 bases). CDR1 is KGHSH and CDR2 is LQKENI in the germline V gene. V was cut by 2 bases and J by 8 bases, with 9 bases left in between. This CDR3 has 12 amino acids. CDR3 DNA: TGTGCCAGCTCACCAGCCGGGGACGAAGCTTTCTTT. The encoded protein is CASSPAGDEAFF.

This clonotype showed up just once. This may arise from a read error, as a much more abundant clone is one base away. The V and J genes are TRBV20-1 and TRBJ1-1, with 8 bases lining up with TRBD1. The CDR3 runs to 11 residues. Germline lookup yields CDR1 DFQATT and CDR2 SNEGSKA (reference sequence). In nucleotides, the CDR3 is TGCAGTGCTAAACCGGGACAGGAAGCTTGCTTT. Translating gives CSAKPGQEACF.

This clonotype was recorded at least ten times. The CDR3 loop is CASSPGQSLYQETQYF. CDR3 bases: TGTGCCAGCAGTCCGGGACAGAGCTTGTACCAAGAGACCCAGTACTTC. The V call is TRBV12-3 or TRBV12-4, the J call TRBJ2-5, with 7 bases that match TRBD1. V shed 5 bases, J shed 0 bases, and the junction held 9 bases outside the gene matches. CDR3 length: 16 residues.